These 20 T cell receptor beta chains share one sample of origin, sequenced in a study of blood T cell repertoires in COVID-19. The repertoire was sequenced with immunoSEQ multiplex PCR; TCRdb's copy has only in-frame clones and lacks some. The sample lists roughly 150,000 clones; around 87% were seen once. Sequences were obtained from peripheral blood. These receptors were collected from a woman aged 55 to 70 with active COVID-19.

This chain uses TRBV4-2 with TRBJ2-7, with 10 positions matching TRBD1. The CDR3 runs 15 residues. The junction had 12 bases not matched to a gene; V was cut back by 4 bases and J by 9 bases. Germline CDR1 LGHNA, CDR2 YNFKEQ. This chain's CDR3 is CASSPPGQGTKVQYF. CDR3 in DNA: TGTGCCAGCAGCCCGCCGGGACAGGGGACGAAGGTGCAGTACTTC.

V is TRBV5-1 and J is TRBJ2-7; 7 nucleotides align to TRBD1. Germline loops: CDR1 SGHRS, CDR2 YFSETQ. The CDR3 is 15 residues long. V trimming: 4 bases; J trimming: 3 bases; junction bases outside the gene matches: 10. CDR3 nucleotide sequence: TGCGCCAGCAGCCGGCTTCCGGGACAGAACTACGAGCAGTACTTC. Its translation: CASSRLPGQNYEQYF.

The V and J genes are TRBV6-6 and TRBJ1-1, with D unresolved. There are 14 residues in the CDR3. Germline V gene data show CDR1 as MNHNY and CDR2 as SVGAGI (reference sequence). Trimming left V 8 bases short and J 1 base short, with 14 bases between. CDR3 residues: CASRLTGPNTEAFF. The CDR3 region has the DNA TGTGCCAGCCGTCTGACTGGCCCGAACACTGAAGCTTTCTTT.

This sequence joins TRBV9 and TRBJ1-6, with TRBD1 as a possible D gene (5 bases). CDR1 and CDR2 (germline): SGDLS, YYNGEE. The ends were cut back, 4 bases at V and 0 bases at J, with 17 bases in the middle. This CDR3 contains 18 residues. The CDR3 reads CASSSWGVTDSYNSPLHF. The DNA for the CDR3 is TGTGCCAGCAGCTCCTGGGGTGTGACAGACTCCTATAATTCACCCCTCCACTTT.

The V and J genes are TRBV3-1 (or the pseudogene TRBV3-2) and TRBJ2-3; D gene ambiguous. From germline, CDR1 is LGHDT and CDR2 YNNKEL (reference sequence). This CDR3 contains 16 residues. The V end was cut by 4 bases, the J end by 3 bases, with 17 bases between. In DNA, the CDR3 is TGTGCCAGCAGCCCCTGGGCCACCGGTACAACAGATACGCAGTATTTT. Its protein is CASSPWATGTTDTQYF.

This chain links TRBV5-1 with TRBJ1-2; D perhaps matches TRBD1 (5 bases). Per germline, CDR1 SGHRS and CDR2 YFSETQ. This CDR3 spans 15 amino acids. Trimming pared 1 base from V and 8 bases from J, leaving 18 bases between. CDR3 DNA sequence: TGCGCCAGCAGCTTGTTTGCGGGGACGGGCTGGGGCTACACCTTC. Its translation: CASSLFAGTGWGYTF.

The J gene is TRBJ2-3, the V gene TRBV27; a weak D match, TRBD2 (6 bases). The V end was cut by 2 bases, the J end by 4 bases, with 13 bases between. The germline V gene has CDR1 MNHEY and CDR2 SMNVEV (reference sequence). CDR3 length: 15 amino acids. In DNA form, the CDR3 reads TGTGCCAGCAGTTTACCTGGGCGGGGTGCAGATACGCAGTATTTT. This translates into CASSLPGRGADTQYF.

This rearrangement joins TRBV7-6 to TRBJ2-5, with 12 nucleotides matching TRBD2. Germline values: CDR1 SGHVS, CDR2 FNYEAQ. The CDR3 length is 16 residues. The V and J ends lost 6 bases and 3 bases, in that order; junction bases with no gene match: 8. The CDR3, as DNA: TGTGCCAGCAGACGGGTGCCTAGCGGGAGGGAAGAGACCCAGTACTTC. It specifies CASRRVPSGREETQYF.

The rearrangement joins TRBV2 to TRBJ1-5, with 12 bases identical to TRBD1. Germline V gene sequence: CDR1 SNHLY, CDR2 FYNNEI. This CDR3 contains 15 residues. Germline trimming cut 5 bases from V and 4 bases from J; bases unmatched to any gene: 3. The CDR3 loop reads CASSWGQGANQPQHF. The DNA of the CDR3 is TGTGCCAGCAGTTGGGGACAGGGGGCGAATCAGCCCCAGCATTTT.

The V and J genes are TRBV7-8 and TRBJ2-7; 8 positions agree with TRBD2. Trimming cost V 4 bases and J 5 bases; bases outside gene matches: 1. CDR1 and CDR2 (germline): SGHVS, FQNEAQ. CDR3 length: 12 amino acids. The CDR3 loop reads CASSSGLDEQYF. The CDR3 coding sequence is TGTGCCAGCAGCTCGGGACTAGACGAGCAGTACTTC.

The rearrangement joins TRBV7-2 to TRBJ1-5, with no clear D. Germline V gene lookup returns CDR1 SGHTA and CDR2 FQGNSA. V lost 4 bases, J lost 0 bases, and 10 bases lay in between. The length of the CDR3 is 15 residues. The DNA for the CDR3 is TGTGCCAGCAGCTGGAGTAGTGATAGCAATCAGCCCCAGCATTTT. Encoded protein: CASSWSSDSNQPQHF.

The genes are TRBV25-1 and TRBJ1-4; tentative D call: TRBD1 (5 bases). Germline assignment: CDR1 MGHDK and CDR2 SYGVNS. V lost 8 bases, J lost 0 bases, and 13 bases lay in between. The CDR3 spans 15 residues. The CDR3 DNA sequence: TGTGCCAGCTCTAACAGGCTTACAACTAATGAAAAACTGTTTTTT. Protein: CASSNRLTTNEKLFF. The whole variable domain, filled in from reference TRBV25-1 and TRBJ1-4, reads EADIYQTPRYLVIGTGKKITLECSQTMGHDKMYWYQQDPGMELHLIHYSYGVNSTEKGDLSSESTVSRIRTEHFPLTLESARPSHTSQYLCASSNRLTTNEKLFFGSGTQLSVL.

V usage is TRBV5-4 and J usage is TRBJ1-6; 8 nucleotides agree with TRBD1. The length of the CDR3 is 14 residues. Germline V gene sequence: CDR1 SGHNT, CDR2 YYREEE (reference sequence). The trim removed 9 bases at V and 4 bases at J, leaving 6 bases unmatched. The CDR3 region has the DNA TGTGCCACGGGGACAGGAACTTATAATTCACCCCTCCACTTT. This encodes CATGTGTYNSPLHF.

This chain links TRBV5-1 with TRBJ1-5; TRBD1 aligns across 9 bases. This CDR3 comprises 14 residues. Germline V gives CDR1 SGHRS, CDR2 YFSETQ. The V segment lost 4 bases and the J segment 8 bases; nucleotides outside the gene matches: 7. CDR3 bases: TGCGCCAGCAGCACCGGGACAGGGATGGAGCCCCAGCATTTT. This sequence encodes CASSTGTGMEPQHF.

The chain couples TRBV11-2 to TRBJ2-1; 11 bases align to TRBD2. The CDR3 loop spans 16 amino acids. The germline V gene has CDR1 SGHAT and CDR2 FQNNGV. The V and J ends lost 5 bases and 3 bases, in that order; junction bases with no gene match: 6. The CDR3 region is CASSPGLAGSYNEQFF. DNA for the CDR3: TGTGCCAGCAGCCCAGGACTAGCGGGCAGCTACAATGAGCAGTTCTTC.

This clone was detected once. This chain links TRBV9 with TRBJ2-7; 7 bases are shared with TRBD1. The CDR3 length is 15 residues. The V gene's germline CDR1 is SGDLS and CDR2 YYNGEE. V lost 3 bases and J lost 4; bases outside the gene matches: 10. The CDR3 protein is CASSAAGTAKYEQYF. DNA of the CDR3: TGTGCCAGCAGCGCAGCAGGGACAGCCAAGTACGAGCAGTACTTC.

The table lists this clone with a count of one. The V gene is TRBV4-2, the J gene TRBJ1-6, with a weak D call TRBD1 (5 bases). The CDR3 covers 16 residues. Germline CDR1 LGHNA, CDR2 YNFKEQ. V lost 0 bases and J 3 bases, leaving 9 bases between the germline ends. The CDR3 sequence is CASSQEARDYNSPLHF. As DNA, the CDR3 is TGTGCCAGCAGCCAAGAAGCCAGGGACTATAATTCACCCCTCCACTTT.

Only a few counts were recorded for this clone. This chain joins TRBV4-2 and TRBJ2-1; a possible D gene is TRBD2 (5 bases). The CDR3 covers 15 residues. CDR1 LGHNA and CDR2 YNFKEQ come from the germline V gene. The germline V and J ends were trimmed by 6 bases and 0 bases, with 12 bases remaining between them. In DNA form, the CDR3 reads TGTGCCAGCAGTCCCAGGAGGAGCTCCTACAATGAGCAGTTCTTC. Translating it yields CASSPRRSSYNEQFF.

V gene TRBV6-5 combines with J gene TRBJ1-1, with a possible D match to TRBD1 (5 bases). Germline-derived CDR1 and CDR2 are MNHEY and SVGAGI. V lost 2 bases to trimming and J lost 4 bases, with 8 bases between them. The CDR3 covers 13 residues. CDR3 DNA: TGTGCCAGCAGTTACAGGAGGGGCACTGAAGCTTTCTTT. This gives the protein CASSYRRGTEAFF.

The chain combines TRBV11-2 with TRBJ2-7; no definite D call. In germline, CDR1 is SGHAT, CDR2 FQNNGV. The CDR3 consists of 14 residues. Trimming shortened V by 4 bases and J by 10 bases, and 20 bases separated the two germline ends. This CDR3 is CASSSTALITSQYF. The CDR3 nucleotides are TGTGCCAGCAGCTCCACTGCTCTAATTACGAGTCAGTACTTC.